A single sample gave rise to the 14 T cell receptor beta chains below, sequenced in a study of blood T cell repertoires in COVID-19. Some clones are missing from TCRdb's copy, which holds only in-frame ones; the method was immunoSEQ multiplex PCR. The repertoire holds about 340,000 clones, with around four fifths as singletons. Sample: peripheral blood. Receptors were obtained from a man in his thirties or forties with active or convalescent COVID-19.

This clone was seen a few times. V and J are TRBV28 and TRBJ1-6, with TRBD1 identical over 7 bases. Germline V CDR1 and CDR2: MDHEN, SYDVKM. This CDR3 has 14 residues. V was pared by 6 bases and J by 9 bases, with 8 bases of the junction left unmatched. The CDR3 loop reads CASSLARGTSPLHF. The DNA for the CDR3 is TGTGCCAGCAGCCTGGCCAGGGGGACTTCACCCCTCCACTTT.

The CDR3 region is CSVEDLTGTEAFF. CDR3 bases: TGCAGCGTTGAAGATCTGACGGGCACTGAAGCTTTCTTT. The chain has TRBV29-1 and TRBJ1-1; unclear D gene. V gave up 0 bases and J gave up 4 bases, with 9 bases separating them. The CDR3 is 13 amino acids. Germline CDR1 is SQVTM and CDR2 is ANQGSEA.

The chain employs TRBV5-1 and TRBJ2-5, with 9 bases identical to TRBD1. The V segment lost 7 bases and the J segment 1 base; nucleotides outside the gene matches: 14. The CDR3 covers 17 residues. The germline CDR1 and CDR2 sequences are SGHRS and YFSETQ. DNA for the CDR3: TGCGCCAGCGGTAACCGCCGGGGACAGGGAGGCCAAGAGACCCAGTACTTC. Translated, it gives CASGNRRGQGGQETQYF.

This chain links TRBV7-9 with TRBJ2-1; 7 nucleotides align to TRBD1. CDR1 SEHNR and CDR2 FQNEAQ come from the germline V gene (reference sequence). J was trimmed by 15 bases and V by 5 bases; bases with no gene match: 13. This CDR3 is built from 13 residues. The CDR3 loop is CASSRRDRAESFF. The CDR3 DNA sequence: TGTGCCAGCAGCCGCCGCGACAGGGCTGAGTCGTTCTTC.

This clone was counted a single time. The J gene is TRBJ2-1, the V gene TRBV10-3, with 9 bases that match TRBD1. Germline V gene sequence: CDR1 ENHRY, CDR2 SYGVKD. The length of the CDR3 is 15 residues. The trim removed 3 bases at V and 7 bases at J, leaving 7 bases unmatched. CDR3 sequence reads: CAISDGGQGRNEQFF. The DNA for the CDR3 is TGTGCCATCAGTGATGGGGGACAGGGAAGGAATGAGCAGTTCTTC.

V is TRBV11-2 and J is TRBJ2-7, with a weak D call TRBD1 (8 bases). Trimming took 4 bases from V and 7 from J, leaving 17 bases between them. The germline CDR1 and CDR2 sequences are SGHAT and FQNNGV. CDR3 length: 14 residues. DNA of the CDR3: TGTGCCAGCAGCTCCGCACAGGGGGGGTGGGAGCAGTACTTC. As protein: CASSSAQGGWEQYF. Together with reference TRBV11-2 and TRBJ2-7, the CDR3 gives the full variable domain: EAGVAQSPRYKIIEKRQSVAFWCNPISGHATLYWYQQILGQGPKLLIQFQNNGVVDDSQLPKDRFSAERLKGVDSTLKIQPAKLEDSAVYLCASSSAQGGWEQYFGPGTRLTVT.

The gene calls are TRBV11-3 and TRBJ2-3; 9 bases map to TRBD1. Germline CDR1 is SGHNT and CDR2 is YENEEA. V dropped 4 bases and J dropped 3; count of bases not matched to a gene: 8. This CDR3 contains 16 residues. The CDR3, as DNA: TGTGCCAGCAGCTCCCGGTGGGGACAGGGTACAGATACGCAGTATTTT. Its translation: CASSSRWGQGTDTQYF.

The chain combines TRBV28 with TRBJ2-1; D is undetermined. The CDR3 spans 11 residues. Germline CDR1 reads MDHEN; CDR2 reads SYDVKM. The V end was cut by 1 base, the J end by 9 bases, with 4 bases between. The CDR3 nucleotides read TGTGCCAGCAGTTTATTAGTTGAGCAGTTCTTC. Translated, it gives CASSLLVEQFF. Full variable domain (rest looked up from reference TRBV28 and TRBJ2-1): DVKVTQSSRYLVKRTGEKVFLECVQDMDHENMFWYRQDPGLGLRLIYFSYDVKMKEKGDIPEGYSVSREKKERFSLILESASTNQTSMYLCASSLLVEQFFGPGTRLTVL.

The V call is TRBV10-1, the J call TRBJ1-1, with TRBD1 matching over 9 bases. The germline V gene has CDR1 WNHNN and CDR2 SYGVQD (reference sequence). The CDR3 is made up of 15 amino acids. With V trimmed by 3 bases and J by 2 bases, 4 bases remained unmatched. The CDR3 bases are TGCGCCAGCAGTGACGACAGGGGGATCAACACTGAAGCTTTCTTT. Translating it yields CASSDDRGINTEAFF.

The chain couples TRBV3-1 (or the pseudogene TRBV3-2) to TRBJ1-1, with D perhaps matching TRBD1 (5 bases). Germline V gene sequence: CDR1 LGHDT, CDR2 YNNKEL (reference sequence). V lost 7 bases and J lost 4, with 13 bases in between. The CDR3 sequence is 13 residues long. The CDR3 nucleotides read TGTGCCAGCAAAAGGGGCGGGGGCACTGAAGCTTTCTTT. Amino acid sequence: CASKRGGGTEAFF.

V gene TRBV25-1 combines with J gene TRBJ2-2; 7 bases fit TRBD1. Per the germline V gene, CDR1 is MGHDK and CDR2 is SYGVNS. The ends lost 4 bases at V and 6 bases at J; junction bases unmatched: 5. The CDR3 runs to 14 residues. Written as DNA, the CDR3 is TGTGCCAGCAGTGGGCCCGGGACAGCCGGGGAGCTGTTTTTT. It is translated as CASSGPGTAGELFF.

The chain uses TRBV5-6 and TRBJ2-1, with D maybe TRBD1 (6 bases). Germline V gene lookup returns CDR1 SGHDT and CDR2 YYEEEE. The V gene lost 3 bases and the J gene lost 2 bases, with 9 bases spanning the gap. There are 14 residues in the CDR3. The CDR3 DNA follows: TGTGCCAGCAGCTGGACAGCCCCCTACAATGAGCAGTTCTTC. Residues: CASSWTAPYNEQFF. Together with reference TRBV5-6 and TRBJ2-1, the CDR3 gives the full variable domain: DAGVTQSPTHLIKTRGQQVTLRCSPKSGHDTVSWYQQALGQGPQFIFQYYEEEERQRGNFPDRFSGHQFPNYSSELNVNALLLGDSALYLCASSWTAPYNEQFFGPGTRLTVL.

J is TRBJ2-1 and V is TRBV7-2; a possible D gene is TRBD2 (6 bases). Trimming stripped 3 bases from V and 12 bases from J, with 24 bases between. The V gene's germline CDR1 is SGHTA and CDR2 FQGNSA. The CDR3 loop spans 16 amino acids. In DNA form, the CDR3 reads TGTGCCAGCAGCTTGTTCCCTTTAGATACGGGAGTGGTGCAGTTCTTC. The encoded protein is CASSLFPLDTGVVQFF. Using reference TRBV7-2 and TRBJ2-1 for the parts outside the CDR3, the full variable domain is GAGVSQSPSNKVTEKGKDVELRCDPISGHTALYWYRQSLGQGLEFLIYFQGNSAPDKSGLPSDRFSAERTGGSVSTLTIQRTQQEDSAVYLCASSLFPLDTGVVQFFGPGTRLTVL.

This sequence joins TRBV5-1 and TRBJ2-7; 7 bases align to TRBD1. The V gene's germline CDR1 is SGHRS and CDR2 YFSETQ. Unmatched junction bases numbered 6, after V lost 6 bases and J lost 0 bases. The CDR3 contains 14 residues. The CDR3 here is CASTFTGDSYEQYF. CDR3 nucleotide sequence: TGCGCCAGCACTTTCACAGGGGACTCCTACGAGCAGTACTTC.